The 24 T cell receptor beta chains below come from one sample, sequenced in a study of cytomegalovirus exposure and HLA in healthy donors (dated by TCRdb to the late 2010s). Libraries were made using the immunoSEQ multiplex PCR assay. The multiplex PCR relied on a mix of 60 forward primers for TCR Vbeta segments and 13 reverse primers for TCR Jbeta segments. TCRdb limited this immuneACCESS table to in-frame rearrangements with V and J called. A share of clones is missing; checked studies link under half to unresolved V genes, and the rest is unexplained. The sample profile shows under 200,000 clones; around four fifths of them were found once. The biggest ten clones account for over 0.85% of the sample. Sequencing was done on a sample of PBMCs. Receptor source: a girl aged 2-10 years in good health and CMV-seropositive.

The chain has TRBV7-3 and TRBJ2-1; no clear D. The CDR3 contains 10 residues. Germline V gives CDR1 SGHTA, CDR2 FQGTGA. V dropped 6 bases and J dropped 12 bases, with 9 bases sitting between them. CDR3 loop: CASRFIPQFF. The CDR3, as DNA: TGTGCCAGCAGGTTCATCCCGCAGTTCTTC.

This clone came up once. The rearrangement links TRBV1 to TRBJ2-1; the table assigns TRBD2, which was not confirmed against the DNA. TRBV1 is a pseudogene locus. The CDR3 spans 12 residues. This CDR3 reads CTSSQFGFEQFF. As DNA, the CDR3 is TGCACCAGCAGCCAGTTCGGGTTTGAGCAGTTCTTC.

This sequence joins TRBV6-1 and TRBJ2-3; possible D gene TRBD2, 5 bases. CDR3 length: 15 amino acids. CDR1 and CDR2 from the germline V gene are MNHNS and SASEGT. V lost 4 bases, J lost 4 bases, and 15 bases lay in between. In DNA form, the CDR3 reads TGTGCCAGCAGTGGATCCCTACTAGTAGCAGATACGCAGTATTTT. Translating gives CASSGSLLVADTQYF.

The genes are TRBV30 and TRBJ1-5; D perhaps matches TRBD1 (5 bases). CDR3 length: 14 amino acids. Looked up from germline, CDR1 is GTSNPN and CDR2 is SVGIG (reference sequence). V shed 3 bases and J shed 3 bases, with 12 bases lying between them. The CDR3 sequence: CAWSVGGDNQPQHF. CDR3 nucleotide sequence: TGTGCCTGGAGCGTCGGGGGGGACAATCAGCCCCAGCATTTT.

This sequence joins TRBV4-2 and TRBJ2-3, with TRBD2 matching over 12 bases. Germline V gene data show CDR1 as LGHNA and CDR2 as YNFKEQ. V lost 3 bases and J lost 5; bases outside the gene matches: 6. CDR3 length: 16 amino acids. Here the CDR3 reads CASSQAGLAGLDTQYF. DNA of the CDR3: TGTGCCAGCAGCCAGGCCGGACTAGCGGGACTAGATACGCAGTATTTT.

V usage is TRBV28 and J usage is TRBJ1-3, with 10 bases identical to TRBD1. Germline V gene lookup returns CDR1 MDHEN and CDR2 SYDVKM. The ends lost 5 bases at V and 3 bases at J; junction bases unmatched: 4. This CDR3 is built from 15 residues. Written as DNA, the CDR3 is TGTGCCAGCAGTCGCGACAGGGGGCTTGGAAACACCATATATTTT. Its protein is CASSRDRGLGNTIYF.

The J gene is TRBJ1-2, the V gene TRBV19; D may be TRBD1 (6 bases). The V and J ends lost 5 bases and 6 bases respectively, with 10 bases between them. The CDR3 covers 12 residues. Germline V gene sequence: CDR1 LNHDA, CDR2 SQIVND (reference sequence). The CDR3 DNA sequence: TGTGCCAGTAGTCTCGGGGGGCATGGCTACACCTTC. Translation gives CASSLGGHGYTF.

This chain uses TRBV29-1 with TRBJ1-1; D remains ambiguous. This CDR3 contains 14 residues. Trimming took 5 bases from V and 0 from J, leaving 13 bases between them. Germline CDR1 reads SQVTM; CDR2 reads ANQGSEA. The CDR3 protein is CSVLEGLMNTEAFF. CDR3 DNA: TGCAGCGTTTTGGAGGGCTTAATGAACACTGAAGCTTTCTTT.

This chain uses TRBV25-1 with TRBJ2-7; 8 bases map to TRBD1. CDR1 MGHDK and CDR2 SYGVNS come from the germline V gene. J was trimmed by 3 bases and V by 5 bases; bases with no gene match: 12. This CDR3 region has 16 residues. The CDR3 region has the DNA TGTGCCAGCAGTACTTTTTCTGGAGGACAGGGCTACGAGCAGTACTTC. Protein sequence: CASSTFSGGQGYEQYF.

This clone came up once. This chain links TRBV2 with TRBJ1-5, with 9 bases identical to TRBD1. CDR3 length: 16 residues. The V gene's germline CDR1 is SNHLY and CDR2 FYNNEI. J gave up 7 bases and V 7 bases, and 14 bases lay outside the gene matches. The CDR3 bases are TGTGCCAGCACAGCAGCCGGGACAGGGTTCGGGCAGCCCCAGCATTTT. Translated: CASTAAGTGFGQPQHF.

The gene calls are TRBV19 and TRBJ2-5; D gene unclear. Germline V gene data show CDR1 as LNHDA and CDR2 as SQIVND (reference sequence). Trimming removed 4 bases at V and 5 bases at J, with 14 bases between. The CDR3 length is 14 residues. Written as DNA, the CDR3 is TGTGCCAGTAGTACTCCGCTATCCGGGGAGACCCAGTACTTC. Translation: CASSTPLSGETQYF. Drawing the rest from reference TRBV19 and TRBJ2-5, the complete variable domain is DGGITQSPKYLFRKEGQNVTLSCEQNLNHDAMYWYRQDPGQGLRLIYYSQIVNDFQKGDIAEGYSVSREKKESFPLTVTSAQKNPTAFYLCASSTPLSGETQYFGPGTRLLVL.

The chain has TRBV10-1 and TRBJ2-1, with D possibly TRBD1 on 5 matching bases. The CDR3 is 15 residues long. The germline V gene has CDR1 WNHNN and CDR2 SYGVQD (reference sequence). V lost 0 bases and J 6 bases, leaving 12 bases between the germline ends. The CDR3, as DNA: TGCGCCAGCAGTGAGTCGCGGACAATTCCCAATGAGCAGTTCTTC. This sequence encodes CASSESRTIPNEQFF.

This clone has only one observation. DNA for the CDR3: TGTGCCAGTGGGATGGGACAGACCCAAGAGACCCAGTACTTC. Translation: CASGMGQTQETQYF. V is TRBV19 and J is TRBJ2-5; 7 bases are a match to TRBD1. Germline CDR1 reads LNHDA; CDR2 reads SQIVND (reference sequence). This CDR3 comprises 14 residues. The trim removed 8 bases at V and 1 base at J, leaving 7 bases unmatched.

This chain connects TRBV19 to TRBJ1-5, with D unclear. The CDR3 runs to 14 residues. V lost 2 bases, J lost 0 bases, and 5 bases lay in between. Germline CDR1 LNHDA, CDR2 SQIVND (reference sequence). The CDR3 DNA follows: TGTGCCAGTAGTATACGGTCTAGCAATCAGCCCCAGCATTTT. This translates into CASSIRSSNQPQHF.

The genes are TRBV6-1 and TRBJ2-5; 9 bases map to TRBD2. The assigned J gene may be wrong: the sequence end matches TRBJ2-7 better. Germline V lookup: CDR1 MNHNS, CDR2 SASEGT. The CDR3 has 14 residues. This CDR3 reads CASTRGSGSYEQYF. The CDR3 DNA follows: TGTGCCAGCACGAGGGGTAGCGGGAGTTACGAGCAGTACTTC.

The chain joins TRBV29-1 to TRBJ2-3; 11 nucleotides match TRBD2. V was pared by 1 base and J by 3 bases, with 3 bases of the junction left unmatched. This CDR3 is 15 amino acids long. The germline CDR1 and CDR2 sequences are SQVTM and ANQGSEA. CDR3 in DNA: TGCAGCGTTGAAGGGACTAGCGGGTTTACAGATACGCAGTATTTT. Protein: CSVEGTSGFTDTQYF.

The chain recombines TRBV30 with TRBJ2-5; 7 bases fit TRBD1. This CDR3 contains 12 residues. Unmatched junction bases numbered 0, after V lost 5 bases and J lost 0 bases. In germline, CDR1 is GTSNPN, CDR2 SVGIG (reference sequence). Here the CDR3 reads CAWQGDQETQYF. The CDR3 DNA follows: TGTGCCTGGCAGGGGGACCAAGAGACCCAGTACTTC.

The gene calls are TRBV28 and TRBJ2-7; weak D call: TRBD2 (5 bases). Germline CDR1 is MDHEN and CDR2 is SYDVKM. V was pared by 5 bases and J by 0 bases, with 8 bases between. The CDR3 is 13 residues long. The CDR3 DNA follows: TGTGCCAGCAGTCTCCGGGGCTCCTACGAGCAGTACTTC. As protein: CASSLRGSYEQYF.

The V and J genes are TRBV28 and TRBJ2-7; 12 positions agree with TRBD2. Losses at the gene ends were 4 bases for V and 0 bases for J; bases not matched to a gene: 4. Germline V gives CDR1 MDHEN, CDR2 SYDVKM. This CDR3 is built from 16 residues. CDR3 sequence: CASSSGLAGSSYEQYF. CDR3 in DNA: TGTGCCAGCAGTTCCGGACTAGCGGGGAGCTCCTACGAGCAGTACTTC.

The V call is TRBV19, the J call TRBJ2-3, with a weak D call TRBD2 (6 bases). Trimming took off 4 bases at V and 2 bases at J, with 13 bases between the two ends. This CDR3 contains 15 residues. Germline-derived CDR1 and CDR2 are LNHDA and SQIVND (reference sequence). Written as DNA, the CDR3 is TGTGCCAGTAGTAAGGGGAGGACCTACACAGATACGCAGTATTTT. Translated: CASSKGRTYTDTQYF.

CDR3 in amino acids: CAARALANRDTQYF. CDR3 bases: TGTGCCGCCCGCGCACTAGCGAATCGGGATACGCAGTATTTT. The rearrangement joins TRBV10-3 to TRBJ2-3; 7 bases map to TRBD2. Germline V gene sequence: CDR1 ENHRY, CDR2 SYGVKD. With V trimmed by 11 bases and J by 6 bases, 14 bases remained unmatched. CDR3 length: 14 residues.

V usage is TRBV27 and J usage is TRBJ2-7; 11 nucleotides agree with TRBD1. The CDR3 consists of 15 residues. Trimming at V came to 4 bases and at J to 4 bases, leaving 6 bases not matched to a gene. In germline, CDR1 is MNHEY, CDR2 SMNVEV (reference sequence). In DNA form, the CDR3 reads TGTGCCAGCAGTTCCGGACAGGGGGCGAGGTACGAGCAGTACTTC. This gives the protein CASSSGQGARYEQYF.

The chain carries TRBV30 and TRBJ2-6; 8 bases are shared with TRBD1. V shed 4 bases and J 4 bases; nucleotides not matched to a gene: 12. The CDR3 extends over 17 amino acids. Looked up from germline, CDR1 is GTSNPN and CDR2 is SVGIG (reference sequence). The CDR3 loop is CAWNLDRVAGGANVLTF. CDR3 in DNA: TGTGCCTGGAACCTGGACAGGGTAGCTGGAGGGGCCAACGTCCTGACTTTC.

The V and J genes are TRBV27 and TRBJ2-1, with 11 nucleotides matching TRBD2. The CDR3 spans 16 residues. Germline V CDR1 and CDR2: MNHEY, SMNVEV (reference sequence). Germline trimming cut 3 bases from V and 5 bases from J; bases unmatched to any gene: 6. The CDR3 loop is CASSFHGLAGDNEQFF. CDR3 in DNA: TGTGCCAGCAGTTTCCACGGACTAGCGGGCGACAATGAGCAGTTCTTC.